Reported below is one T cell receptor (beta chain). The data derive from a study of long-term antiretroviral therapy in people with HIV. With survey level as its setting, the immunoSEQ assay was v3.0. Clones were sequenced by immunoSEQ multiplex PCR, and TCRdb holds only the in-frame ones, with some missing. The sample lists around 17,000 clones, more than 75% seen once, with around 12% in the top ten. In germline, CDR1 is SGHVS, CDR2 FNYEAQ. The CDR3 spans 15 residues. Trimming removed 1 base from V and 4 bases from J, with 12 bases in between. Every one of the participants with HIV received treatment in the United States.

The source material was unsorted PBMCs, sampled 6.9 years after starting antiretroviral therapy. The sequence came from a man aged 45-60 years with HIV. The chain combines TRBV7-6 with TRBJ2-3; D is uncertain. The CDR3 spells CASSLEAVEADTQYF. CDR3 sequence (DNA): TGTGCCAGCAGCTTAGAGGCCGTTGAGGCAGATACGCAGTATTTT.